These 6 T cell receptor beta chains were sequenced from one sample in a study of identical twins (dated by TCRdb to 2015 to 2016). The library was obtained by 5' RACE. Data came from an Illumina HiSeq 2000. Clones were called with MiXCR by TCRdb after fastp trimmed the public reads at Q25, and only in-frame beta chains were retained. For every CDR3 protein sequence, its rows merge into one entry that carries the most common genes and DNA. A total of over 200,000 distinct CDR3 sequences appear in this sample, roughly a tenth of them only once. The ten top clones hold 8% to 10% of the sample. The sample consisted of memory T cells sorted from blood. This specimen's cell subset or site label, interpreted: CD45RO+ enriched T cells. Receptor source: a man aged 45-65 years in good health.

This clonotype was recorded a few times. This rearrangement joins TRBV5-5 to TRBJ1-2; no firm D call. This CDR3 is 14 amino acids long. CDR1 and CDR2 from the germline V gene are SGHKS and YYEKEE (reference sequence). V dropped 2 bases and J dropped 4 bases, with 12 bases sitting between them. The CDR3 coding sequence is TGTGCCAGCAGCTTCAGTTTTGACGGCTATGGCTACACCTTC. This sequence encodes CASSFSFDGYGYTF.

The CDR3 loop is CASSNRHSNTGELFF. The CDR3 DNA reads TGTGCCAGCAGCAACCGACATTCTAACACCGGGGAGCTGTTTTTT. The genes are TRBV21-1 and TRBJ2-2. TRBV21-1 is listed as a pseudogene. This CDR3 is built from 15 residues.

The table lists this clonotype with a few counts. CDR3: CAISGGTTPNQPQHF. Written as DNA, the CDR3 is TGTGCCATCAGTGGAGGGACAACACCCAATCAGCCCCAGCATTTT. V gene TRBV10-3 combines with J gene TRBJ1-5, with a tentative D call TRBD1 (6 bases). The CDR3 consists of 15 residues. Germline CDR1 is ENHRY and CDR2 is SYGVKD. Trimming removed 4 bases from V and 3 bases from J, with 13 bases in between.

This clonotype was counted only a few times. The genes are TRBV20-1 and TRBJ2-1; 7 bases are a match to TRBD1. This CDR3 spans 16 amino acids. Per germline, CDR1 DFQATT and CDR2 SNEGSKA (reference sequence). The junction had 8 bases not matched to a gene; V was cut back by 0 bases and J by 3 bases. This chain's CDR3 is CSARDAFGQVYNEQFF. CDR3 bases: TGCAGTGCTAGAGATGCCTTCGGACAGGTCTACAATGAGCAGTTCTTC.

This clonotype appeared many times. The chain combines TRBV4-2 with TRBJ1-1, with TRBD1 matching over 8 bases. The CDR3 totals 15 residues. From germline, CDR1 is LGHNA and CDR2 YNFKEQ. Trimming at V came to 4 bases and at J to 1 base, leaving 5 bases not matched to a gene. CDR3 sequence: CASSPGGTGNTEAFF. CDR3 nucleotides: TGTGCCAGCAGCCCAGGAGGGACAGGGAACACTGAAGCTTTCTTT.

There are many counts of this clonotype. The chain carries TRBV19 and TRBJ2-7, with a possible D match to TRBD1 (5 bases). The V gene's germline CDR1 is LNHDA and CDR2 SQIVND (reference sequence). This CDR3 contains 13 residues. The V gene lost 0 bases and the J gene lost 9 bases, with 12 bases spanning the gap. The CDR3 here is CASSIDKDTPQYF. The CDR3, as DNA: TGTGCCAGTAGTATAGACAAGGACACGCCGCAGTACTTC.